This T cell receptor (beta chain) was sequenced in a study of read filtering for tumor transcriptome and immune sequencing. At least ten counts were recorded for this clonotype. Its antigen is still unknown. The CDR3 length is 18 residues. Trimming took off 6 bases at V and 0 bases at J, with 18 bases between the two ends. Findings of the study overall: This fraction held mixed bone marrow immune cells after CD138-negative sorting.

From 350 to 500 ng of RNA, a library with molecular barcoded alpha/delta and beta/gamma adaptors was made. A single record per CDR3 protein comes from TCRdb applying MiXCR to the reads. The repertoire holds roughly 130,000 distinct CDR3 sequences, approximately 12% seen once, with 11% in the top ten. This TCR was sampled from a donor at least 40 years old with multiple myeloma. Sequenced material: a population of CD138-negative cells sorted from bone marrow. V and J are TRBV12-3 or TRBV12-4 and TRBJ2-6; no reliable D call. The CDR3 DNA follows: TGTGCCAGCAGGCCTAACGAAGGTTCCTACTCTGGGGCCAACGTCCTGACTTTC. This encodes CASRPNEGSYSGANVLTF.